Here is one TCR beta chain with its context. Its specificity is unknown. These data are taken from a study of high-grade serous ovarian cancer treatment subgroups. Tumor tissue was taken before any definitive surgery or chemotherapy was given. Study results and limitations: Repertoire analysis covered CDR3 alone, not CDR1 or CDR2. TCR relatedness rose with neoantigen level and trended with mutation load.

TCRdb's copy holds only in-frame clones and misses some; the assay was immunoSEQ multiplex PCR. The sample has about 5,500 clones; over 70% are singletons. The CDR3 has 14 residues. V was pared by 7 bases and J by 0 bases, with 12 bases between. The germline V gene has CDR1 MNHNS and CDR2 SASEGT. The sequenced material came from tumor tissue. This TCR was recovered from a human donor with high-grade serous ovarian cancer. The chain has TRBV6-1 and TRBJ1-2; D is uncertain. The DNA of the CDR3 is TGTGCCAGCACCAATCGGCAGACTAACTATGGCTACACCTTC. Protein product: CASTNRQTNYGYTF.